This is a list of T cell receptor beta chains from one sample in a study of cytomegalovirus exposure and HLA in healthy donors. Generated by immunoSEQ multiplex PCR, the TCRdb table keeps only in-frame clones and is missing some. There are 100,000 or so clones in the sample; 77% occur only once, and over 7.5% lies in the top ten. Sequencing was performed on PBMCs. The receptors were sampled from a woman aged 40 to 55 in good health and CMV-seropositive. The CDR3 runs from the conserved cysteine through the conserved F or W. Each record gives: CDR3 DNA, CDR3 protein, V gene, clone size, D gene, J gene. A D gene is named only where the DNA matches it firmly. The size of a clone is reported for some rows only, either as once, few or many, or as a class for expanded clones.

CDR3nt: TGTGCCAGCAGTGAAGTGACAGGATCTGAAGCTTTCTTT; CDR3aa: CASSEVTGSEAFF; v_gene: TRBV2; abundance: NA; d_gene: NA; j_gene: TRBJ1-1
CDR3nt: TGCGCCAGCAGCTTTACCGGGACAGCCTACGAGCAGTACTTC; CDR3aa: CASSFTGTAYEQYF; v_gene: TRBV5-1; abundance: NA; d_gene: TRBD1; j_gene: TRBJ2-7
CDR3nt: TGCGCCAGCGCGGGACTAGCGGGGACTAAAGAGACCCAGTACTTC; CDR3aa: CASAGLAGTKETQYF; v_gene: TRBV4-3; abundance: once; d_gene: TRBD2; j_gene: TRBJ2-5
CDR3nt: TGTGCCAGCAGCCCCGAGGCAACTAATGAAAAACTGTTTTTT; CDR3aa: CASSPEATNEKLFF; v_gene: TRBV5-4; abundance: NA; d_gene: NA; j_gene: TRBJ1-4
CDR3nt: TGTGCCAGCAGCTTTACGCCGGGAACCGGCTACACCTTC; CDR3aa: CASSFTPGTGYTF; v_gene: TRBV13; abundance: few; d_gene: NA; j_gene: TRBJ1-2
CDR3nt: TGTGCCAGCAGCTCACTAGCGGGAACCTACAATGAGCAGTTCTTC; CDR3aa: CASSSLAGTYNEQFF; v_gene: TRBV11-2; abundance: few; d_gene: TRBD2; j_gene: TRBJ2-1
CDR3nt: TGCGCCAGCAGCCAAGATCTTCTTCTGGAGAGGCCTCGGGAGGGCTACACCTTC; CDR3aa: CASSQDLLLERPREGYTF; v_gene: TRBV4-3; abundance: NA; d_gene: NA; j_gene: TRBJ1-2
CDR3nt: TGTGCCAGCAGCATGGGACAGTTCCTCCACTTT; CDR3aa: CASSMGQFLHF; v_gene: TRBV7-2; abundance: NA; d_gene: TRBD1; j_gene: TRBJ1-6
CDR3nt: TGTGCCAGCAGCCGTGGTGCGGGAAACACCATATATTTT; CDR3aa: CASSRGAGNTIYF; v_gene: TRBV14; abundance: once; d_gene: NA; j_gene: TRBJ1-3
CDR3nt: TGTGCCAGCAGTTTAAGGACAGGGTGGCAAGAGACCCAGTACTTC; CDR3aa: CASSLRTGWQETQYF; v_gene: TRBV28; abundance: NA; d_gene: TRBD1; j_gene: TRBJ2-5
CDR3nt: TGTGCCAGCAGGCCAGGGGATTCACCCCTCCACTTT; CDR3aa: CASRPGDSPLHF; v_gene: TRBV2; abundance: NA; d_gene: NA; j_gene: TRBJ1-6
CDR3nt: TGTGCCAGCTCACCCGGACTAGCGGGAGCTTCAGATACGCAGTATTTT; CDR3aa: CASSPGLAGASDTQYF; v_gene: TRBV18; abundance: NA; d_gene: TRBD2; j_gene: TRBJ2-3
CDR3nt: TGTGCCAGCAGCGTGGACAGGGGAAAGGATGGCTACACCTTC; CDR3aa: CASSVDRGKDGYTF; v_gene: TRBV7-8; abundance: NA; d_gene: TRBD1; j_gene: TRBJ1-2
CDR3nt: TGTGCCAGCAGCCCCGTCTCTGGGGCCAACGTCCTGACTTTC; CDR3aa: CASSPVSGANVLTF; v_gene: TRBV7-3; abundance: NA; d_gene: NA; j_gene: TRBJ2-6
CDR3nt: TGTGCCAGCAGTCTTCGGGGACAGGGGACCTATGGCTACACCTTC; CDR3aa: CASSLRGQGTYGYTF; v_gene: TRBV6-5; abundance: NA; d_gene: TRBD1; j_gene: TRBJ1-2
CDR3nt: TGTGCCAGCAGCTTAGAGGGACAGGGGTTTAATTCACCCCTCCACTTT; CDR3aa: CASSLEGQGFNSPLHF; v_gene: TRBV7-3; abundance: few; d_gene: TRBD1; j_gene: TRBJ1-6
CDR3nt: TGTGCCAGCAGCTTAGAGGGGGCAGAAGGTGGCTACACCTTC; CDR3aa: CASSLEGAEGGYTF; v_gene: TRBV7-9; abundance: NA; d_gene: TRBD1; j_gene: TRBJ1-2
CDR3nt: TGTGCCAGCAGACAAACGAGCGGGGGGGTTCATGAGCAGTACTTC; CDR3aa: CASRQTSGGVHEQYF; v_gene: TRBV7-6; abundance: NA; d_gene: TRBD2; j_gene: TRBJ2-7
CDR3nt: TGCGCCAGCGGTGAAACGGCGGCAGGGCAAGAGACCCAGTACTTC; CDR3aa: CASGETAAGQETQYF; v_gene: TRBV5-1; abundance: few; d_gene: NA; j_gene: TRBJ2-5
CDR3nt: TGTGCCAGCAGCTTAGGGCAGGGGACCTACGAGCAGTACTTC; CDR3aa: CASSLGQGTYEQYF; v_gene: TRBV7-6; abundance: few; d_gene: NA; j_gene: TRBJ2-7
CDR3nt: TGTGCCAGCAGCACCTACGGGACAGGGGGTCGTGAAAAACTGTTTTTT; CDR3aa: CASSTYGTGGREKLFF; v_gene: TRBV7-2; abundance: NA; d_gene: TRBD1; j_gene: TRBJ1-4
CDR3nt: TGTGCCAGCAGCGTACGGAGCTACAGGGATACGCAGTATTTT; CDR3aa: CASSVRSYRDTQYF; v_gene: TRBV9; abundance: NA; d_gene: NA; j_gene: TRBJ2-3
CDR3nt: TGTGCCAGCAGCTTACCGGGACAGGGCTATACTAGCACAGATACGCAGTATTTT; CDR3aa: CASSLPGQGYTSTDTQYF; v_gene: TRBV28; abundance: NA; d_gene: TRBD1; j_gene: TRBJ2-3
CDR3nt: TGTGCCAGCAGACCGGGACTAGCGGGAGGAAAGAACACCGGGGAGCTGTTTTTT; CDR3aa: CASRPGLAGGKNTGELFF; v_gene: TRBV5-4; abundance: NA; d_gene: TRBD2; j_gene: TRBJ2-2
CDR3nt: TGTGCCAGCAGCGCCGGCGGGGGGTCCTACAATGAGCAGTTCTTC; CDR3aa: CASSAGGGSYNEQFF; v_gene: TRBV9; abundance: NA; d_gene: TRBD2; j_gene: TRBJ2-1
CDR3nt: TGTGCCAGCAACCCTAGCGGGGGGTCAACCTACAATGAGCAGTTCTTC; CDR3aa: CASNPSGGSTYNEQFF; v_gene: TRBV9; abundance: NA; d_gene: TRBD2; j_gene: TRBJ2-1
CDR3nt: TGTGCCAGCAGTTTTGACAGGGGAATGAACACTGAAGCTTTCTTT; CDR3aa: CASSFDRGMNTEAFF; v_gene: TRBV27; abundance: NA; d_gene: TRBD1; j_gene: TRBJ1-1
CDR3nt: TGTGCCAGCAGCTTAGGACAGGGTTTCGAGCAGTACTTC; CDR3aa: CASSLGQGFEQYF; v_gene: TRBV7-9; abundance: NA; d_gene: TRBD1; j_gene: TRBJ2-7
CDR3nt: TGCGCCAGCAGCTTGGCGGGTTCCCAAGAGACCCAGTACTTC; CDR3aa: CASSLAGSQETQYF; v_gene: TRBV5-1; abundance: NA; d_gene: NA; j_gene: TRBJ2-5
CDR3nt: TGTGCCAGCAGCGTCGGGGGGAATACCTACGAGCAGTACTTC; CDR3aa: CASSVGGNTYEQYF; v_gene: TRBV9; abundance: NA; d_gene: TRBD2; j_gene: TRBJ2-7
CDR3nt: TGCGCCAGCAGCCAACCGCTACAGGGGAGCTATGGCTACACCTTC; CDR3aa: CASSQPLQGSYGYTF; v_gene: TRBV4-1; abundance: NA; d_gene: TRBD1; j_gene: TRBJ1-2
CDR3nt: TGTGCCAGTAGACTAAGCGGGGATACGCAGTATTTT; CDR3aa: CASRLSGDTQYF; v_gene: TRBV19; abundance: few; d_gene: NA; j_gene: TRBJ2-3
CDR3nt: TGCAGCGTTGAACAGAAACTAAAACCTAACACTGAAGCTTTCTTT; CDR3aa: CSVEQKLKPNTEAFF; v_gene: TRBV29-1; abundance: NA; d_gene: NA; j_gene: TRBJ1-1
CDR3nt: TGTGCCAGCAGTGAATACAGGGCCAGTGAGCAGTACTTC; CDR3aa: CASSEYRASEQYF; v_gene: TRBV6-1; abundance: NA; d_gene: NA; j_gene: TRBJ2-7
CDR3nt: TGTGCCAGCAGCGTAGGCCCAGCGGGGGGGCAGTACGAGCAGTACTTC; CDR3aa: CASSVGPAGGQYEQYF; v_gene: TRBV9; abundance: once; d_gene: TRBD2; j_gene: TRBJ2-7
CDR3nt: TGTGCCAGCAGCTTGGACAGGATGAACACTGAAGCTTTCTTT; CDR3aa: CASSLDRMNTEAFF; v_gene: TRBV7-3; abundance: once; d_gene: TRBD1; j_gene: TRBJ1-1
CDR3nt: TGTGCCAGCAGCCCCCTGGGGGCGGAAGCTTTCTTT; CDR3aa: CASSPLGAEAFF; v_gene: TRBV6-6; abundance: NA; d_gene: NA; j_gene: TRBJ1-1
CDR3nt: TGCGCCAGCAGCCAAGACCCGTCGTGGGCGGGGGGGCGCACCGGGGAGCTGTTTTTT; CDR3aa: CASSQDPSWAGGRTGELFF; v_gene: TRBV4-3; abundance: NA; d_gene: TRBD2; j_gene: TRBJ2-2
CDR3nt: TGTGCCAGCAGTACCTCCGGGACAGAAGAGTACTTC; CDR3aa: CASSTSGTEEYF; v_gene: TRBV27; abundance: few; d_gene: TRBD1; j_gene: TRBJ2-4
CDR3nt: TGTGCCAGCAGCTTGGAGACAGCAAGCACAGATACGCAGTATTTT; CDR3aa: CASSLETASTDTQYF; v_gene: TRBV5-8; abundance: NA; d_gene: NA; j_gene: TRBJ2-3
CDR3nt: TGTGCTAGCAGCTCGGGACAGGGTTCCTACAATGAGCAGTTCTTC; CDR3aa: CASSSGQGSYNEQFF; v_gene: TRBV7-7; abundance: once; d_gene: TRBD1; j_gene: TRBJ2-1